These 25 T cell receptor beta chains were sequenced from one sample in a study of T cells in localized non-small cell lung cancer. The method was immunoSEQ multiplex PCR; TCRdb's version includes in-frame clones alone and lacks a portion of them. In the table there are about 23,000 clones, about 90% of which are singletons. Sequenced material: peripheral blood, taken before any cancer treatment. These TCRs come from an older male donor with stage I squamous cell lung carcinoma.

The chain has TRBV1 and TRBJ1-2. TRBV1 constitutes a pseudogene. The CDR3 has 16 amino acids. Here the CDR3 reads CTSSQSIVRKTYGYTF. The CDR3 DNA reads TGCACCAGCAGCCAAAGTATTGTGCGAAAGACCTATGGCTACACCTTC.

CDR3 in DNA: TGTGCCAGCAGTGAATATAGGGACCCCGGGTTTGGTACGCAGTATTTT. This sequence encodes CASSEYRDPGFGTQYF. This chain uses TRBV25-1 with TRBJ2-3; perhaps D is TRBD1 or TRBD2 (5 bases each). Germline CDR1 reads MGHDK; CDR2 reads SYGVNS. The length of the CDR3 is 16 residues. V shed 0 bases and J shed 8 bases, with 18 bases lying between them. The full variable domain, in which reference TRBV25-1 and TRBJ2-3 provide the parts outside the CDR3, is EADIYQTPRYLVIGTGKKITLECSQTMGHDKMYWYQQDPGMELHLIHYSYGVNSTEKGDLSSESTVSRIRTEHFPLTLESARPSHTSQYLCASSEYRDPGFGTQYFGPGTRLTVL.

This clone was observed once. The chain combines TRBV6-1 with TRBJ1-5; no clear D. CDR1 and CDR2 from the germline V gene are MNHNS and SASEGT. The ends were cut back, 6 bases at V and 0 bases at J, with 12 bases in the middle. This CDR3 is 15 amino acids long. The CDR3 protein is CASRDPGSSNQPQHF. The CDR3 coding sequence is TGTGCCAGCAGAGATCCGGGATCTAGCAATCAGCCCCAGCATTTT.

This clone has only one observation. The rearrangement joins TRBV6-1 to TRBJ1-2; D might be TRBD1 (6 bases). The germline V gene has CDR1 MNHNS and CDR2 SASEGT. V lost 3 bases, J lost 4 bases, and 21 bases lay in between. The CDR3 is 17 amino acids. The CDR3 here is CASSDDVGGVLGYGYTF. CDR3 in DNA: TGTGCCAGCAGTGACGATGTAGGGGGGGTGCTCGGCTATGGCTACACCTTC.

There are a few counts of this clone. V usage is TRBV20-1 and J usage is TRBJ1-1, with D unresolved. The CDR3 loop spans 11 amino acids. Germline-derived CDR1 and CDR2 are DFQATT and SNEGSKA (reference sequence). The CDR3 reads CSPSVNTEAFF. In DNA, the CDR3 is TGCAGCCCTTCCGTGAACACTGAAGCTTTCTTT.

The V and J genes are TRBV7-2 and TRBJ2-1; a weak D match, TRBD2 (7 bases). Germline lookup yields CDR1 SGHTA and CDR2 FQGNSA. Trimming took off 5 bases at V and 9 bases at J, with 14 bases between the two ends. The length of the CDR3 is 13 residues. CDR3 region: CASSPGGGGEQFF. DNA of the CDR3: TGTGCCAGCAGCCCAGGAGGGGGGGGTGAGCAGTTCTTC. Together with reference TRBV7-2 and TRBJ2-1, the CDR3 gives the full variable domain: GAGVSQSPSNKVTEKGKDVELRCDPISGHTALYWYRQSLGQGLEFLIYFQGNSAPDKSGLPSDRFSAERTGGSVSTLTIQRTQQEDSAVYLCASSPGGGGEQFFGPGTRLTVL.

The V gene is TRBV7-6, the J gene TRBJ1-1; D is undetermined. CDR3 length equals 15 residues. The germline V gene encodes CDR1 SGHVS and CDR2 FNYEAQ. Trimming pared 4 bases from V and 0 bases from J, leaving 12 bases between. The CDR3 DNA follows: TGTGCCAGCAGCTCCTTGGGCCCCATGAACACTGAAGCTTTCTTT. Amino acids: CASSSLGPMNTEAFF.

This clone was seen a single time. The J gene is TRBJ2-3, the V gene TRBV5-1; weak D call: TRBD2 (6 bases). CDR1 and CDR2 from the germline V gene are SGHRS and YFSETQ. V was clipped by 4 bases and J by 9 bases, with 18 bases between them. The CDR3 consists of 14 residues. The CDR3 nucleotides read TGCGCCAGCAGCCGGACTACTCCCTCTTACACGCAGTATTTT. Protein sequence: CASSRTTPSYTQYF.

V is TRBV6-1 and J is TRBJ1-5; D not certain. CDR1 and CDR2 (germline): MNHNS, SASEGT. The CDR3 runs 13 residues. V dropped 6 bases and J dropped 5 bases, with 11 bases sitting between them. The DNA for the CDR3 is TGTGCCAGCAGGGGAGAGGCGTATCAGCCCCAGCATTTT. It translates to CASRGEAYQPQHF.

The V call is TRBV28, the J call TRBJ1-2, with D possibly TRBD1 on 5 matching bases. CDR1 MDHEN and CDR2 SYDVKM come from the germline V gene. Trimming cost V 10 bases and J 9 bases, with 33 bases left between them. The CDR3 spans 17 residues. CDR3 nucleotides: TGTGCCACCCTCGTTACGGGGCGAAGAGGGAAGTCTTGGAGCTACACCTTC. Its protein product is CATLVTGRRGKSWSYTF.

This sequence joins TRBV10-3 and TRBJ1-1; unclear D gene. The CDR3 is 16 amino acids. The V gene's germline CDR1 is ENHRY and CDR2 SYGVKD. The V and J ends lost 3 bases and 1 base respectively, with 15 bases between them. This chain's CDR3 is CAISDSGARSNTEAFF. The CDR3 nucleotides are TGTGCCATCAGTGACTCCGGCGCTCGGTCGAACACTGAAGCTTTCTTT.

This clone was observed once. The rearrangement links TRBV4-3 to TRBJ2-3; 7 nucleotides match TRBD1. With V trimmed by 0 bases and J by 5 bases, 5 bases remained unmatched. Germline V gene sequence: CDR1 LGHNA, CDR2 YSLEER. This CDR3 is 15 amino acids long. In DNA, the CDR3 is TGCGCCAGCAGCCAAGATCATAGGGGGCGAGATACGCAGTATTTT. This encodes CASSQDHRGRDTQYF.

This chain links TRBV16 with TRBJ1-4; D call uncertain. CDR1 is KGHSY and CDR2 is FQNENV in the germline V gene. The CDR3 runs to 14 residues. Trimming left V 5 bases short and J 8 bases short, with 15 bases between. CDR3 residues: CASSYGRVGEKLFF. The DNA of the CDR3 is TGTGCCAGCAGCTATGGTAGGGTCGGCGAAAAACTGTTTTTT.

The CDR3 loop reads CASSSRVDTEAFF. The CDR3 DNA reads as TGTGCCAGCAGTTCTAGGGTGGACACTGAAGCTTTCTTT. This sequence joins TRBV7-2 and TRBJ1-1; D call uncertain. This CDR3 is built from 13 residues. V lost 6 bases and J lost 3, with 11 bases in between. Germline CDR1 is SGHTA and CDR2 is FQGNSA.

The rearrangement uses TRBV5-1 and TRBJ2-5; D possibly uses TRBD1 or TRBD2 (5 bases each). Looked up from germline, CDR1 is SGHRS and CDR2 is YFSETQ. V dropped 8 bases and J dropped 0 bases, with 17 bases sitting between them. This CDR3 comprises 15 residues. CDR3: CASRWGRMYQETQYF. The CDR3 DNA is TGCGCCAGTAGATGGGGACGGATGTACCAAGAGACCCAGTACTTC.

The chain recombines TRBV7-2 with TRBJ2-3, with D perhaps TRBD1 or TRBD2 (6 bases each). CDR1 is SGHTA, CDR2 FQGNSA, per germline. This CDR3 comprises 13 residues. The V end lost 5 bases, the J end lost 11 bases, and 17 bases lay between the germline ends. The CDR3, as DNA: TGTGCCAGCAGCGCCGAAGGGGGAGGAAGGCAGTATTTT. It yields the protein CASSAEGGGRQYF.

This chain uses TRBV19 with TRBJ2-1; 7 positions agree with TRBD2. This CDR3 spans 17 amino acids. Germline CDR1 reads LNHDA; CDR2 reads SQIVND (reference sequence). V shed 4 bases, J shed 3 bases, and the junction held 12 bases outside the gene matches. In nucleotides, the CDR3 is TGTGCCAGTAGTACCCCCCGAGGCCAGCGGGGCTACAATGAGCAGTTCTTC. Residues: CASSTPRGQRGYNEQFF.

This clone has only a few counts. This CDR3 is CASSLGEGYGYTF. For the CDR3, the DNA is TGTGCCAGCAGCTTGGGTGAGGGGTATGGCTACACCTTC. The V call is TRBV7-9, the J call TRBJ1-2; D may be TRBD1 (5 bases). The V end lost 3 bases, the J end lost 5 bases, and 10 bases lay between the germline ends. Looked up from germline, CDR1 is SEHNR and CDR2 is FQNEAQ (reference sequence). The CDR3 is made up of 13 amino acids. Looking up the rest from reference TRBV7-9 and TRBJ1-2 gives the full variable domain: DTGVSQNPRHKITKRGQNVTFRCDPISEHNRLYWYRQTLGQGPEFLTYFQNEAQLEKSRLLSDRFSAERPKGSFSTLEIQRTEQGDSAMYLCASSLGEGYGYTFGSGTRLTVV.

V usage is TRBV21-1 and J usage is TRBJ2-7; TRBD2, the table's D call, lacks a check against the DNA. TRBV21-1 is a known pseudogene. The CDR3 is 18 residues long. For the CDR3, the DNA is TGTGCCAGCAGCAAACTTCCGGGAACGCCACCAAGCTCCTACGAGCAGTACTTC. It codes for CASSKLPGTPPSSYEQYF.

CDR3: CASSLATGSSGNNEQFF. In DNA form, the CDR3 reads TGTGCCAGCAGCTTGGCCACGGGATCTAGCGGGAACAATGAGCAGTTCTTC. The chain combines TRBV5-4 with TRBJ2-1; the match to TRBD2 covers 9 bases. Trimming cost V 0 bases and J 5 bases; bases outside gene matches: 9. This CDR3 is built from 17 residues. Germline V gene data show CDR1 as SGHNT and CDR2 as YYREEE (reference sequence).

The V and J genes are TRBV6-5 and TRBJ2-3, with a possible D match to TRBD2 (5 bases). Germline values: CDR1 MNHEY, CDR2 SVGAGI. The CDR3 spans 11 residues. Trimming took off 7 bases at V and 6 bases at J, with 8 bases between the two ends. CDR3 sequence: CASKRRDTQYF. CDR3 nucleotides: TGTGCCAGCAAACGGAGGGATACGCAGTATTTT.

This clone was seen a few times. The gene calls are TRBV4-2 and TRBJ2-1; 8 nucleotides align to TRBD2. The CDR3 has 15 amino acids. Germline values: CDR1 LGHNA, CDR2 YNFKEQ. Germline trimming cut 4 bases from V and 1 base from J; bases unmatched to any gene: 3. CDR3 sequence reads: CASSPKRESYNEQFF. As DNA, the CDR3 is TGTGCCAGCAGCCCTAAGCGGGAGTCCTACAATGAGCAGTTCTTC.

This chain uses TRBV29-1 with TRBJ1-4; tentative D call: TRBD1 (6 bases). This CDR3 has 13 residues. In germline, CDR1 is SQVTM, CDR2 ANQGSEA. With 6 bases removed from V and 3 bases from J, the gap between germline ends came to 11 bases. The DNA for the CDR3 is TGCAGCGTCCAGGGGTCGTCTAATGAAAAACTGTTTTTT. Residues: CSVQGSSNEKLFF.

The V gene is TRBV7-2, the J gene TRBJ2-3; 9 bases align to TRBD2. This CDR3 spans 17 amino acids. V lost 7 bases, J lost 1 base, and 12 bases stayed unmatched. CDR1 and CDR2 (germline): SGHTA, FQGNSA. In DNA form, the CDR3 reads TGTGCCAGCACCAGGATCGGCGGGAGGGCGGGCACAGATACGCAGTATTTT. Translated, it gives CASTRIGGRAGTDTQYF.

The chain recombines TRBV5-1 with TRBJ2-7; D may match TRBD1 or TRBD2 (5 bases each). Germline V gene lookup returns CDR1 SGHRS and CDR2 YFSETQ. The CDR3 runs to 16 residues. Between the trimmed V and J ends, which lost 4 bases and 1 base, there was a span of 18 bases. The CDR3 loop is CASSPTGPPASYEQYF. The CDR3 DNA reads as TGCGCCAGCAGCCCCACGGGACCTCCTGCGTCCTACGAGCAGTACTTC.